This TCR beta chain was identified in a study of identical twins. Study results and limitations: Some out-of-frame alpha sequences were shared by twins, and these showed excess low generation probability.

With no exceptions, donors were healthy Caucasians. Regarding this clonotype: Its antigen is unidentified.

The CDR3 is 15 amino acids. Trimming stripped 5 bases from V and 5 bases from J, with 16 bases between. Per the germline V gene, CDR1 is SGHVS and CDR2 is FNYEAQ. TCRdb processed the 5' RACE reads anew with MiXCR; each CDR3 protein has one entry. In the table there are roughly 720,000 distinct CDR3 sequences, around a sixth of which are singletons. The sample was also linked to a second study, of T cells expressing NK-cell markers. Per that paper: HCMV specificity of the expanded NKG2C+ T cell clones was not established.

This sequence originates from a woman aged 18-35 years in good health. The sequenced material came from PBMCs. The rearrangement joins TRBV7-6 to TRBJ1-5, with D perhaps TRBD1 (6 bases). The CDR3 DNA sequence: TGTGCCAGCAGCATGGGACAAAGGGGGGATCAGCCCCAGCATTTT. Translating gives CASSMGQRGDQPQHF. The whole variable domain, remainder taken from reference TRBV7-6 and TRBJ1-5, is GAGVSQSPRYKVTKRGQDVALRCDPISGHVSLYWYRQALGQGPEFLTYFNYEAQQDKSGLPNDRFSAERPEGSISTLTIQRTEQRDSAMYRCASSMGQRGDQPQHFGDGTRLSIL.